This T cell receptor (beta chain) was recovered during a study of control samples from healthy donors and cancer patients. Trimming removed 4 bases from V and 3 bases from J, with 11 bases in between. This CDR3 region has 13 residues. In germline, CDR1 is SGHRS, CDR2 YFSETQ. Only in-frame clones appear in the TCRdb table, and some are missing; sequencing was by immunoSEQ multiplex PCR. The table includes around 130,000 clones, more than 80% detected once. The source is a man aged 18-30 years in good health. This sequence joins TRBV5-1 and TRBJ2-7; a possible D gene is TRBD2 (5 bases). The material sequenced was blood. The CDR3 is CASSPEGDYEQYF. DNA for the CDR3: TGCGCCAGCAGCCCAGAGGGTGACTACGAGCAGTACTTC. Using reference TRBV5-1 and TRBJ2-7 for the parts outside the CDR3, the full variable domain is KAGVTQTPRYLIKTRGQQVTLSCSPISGHRSVSWYQQTPGQGLQFLFEYFSETQRNKGNFPGRFSGRQFSNSRSEMNVSTLELGDSALYLCASSPEGDYEQYFGPGTRLTVT.